The 21 T cell receptor beta chains below come from one sample, sequenced in a study of blood T cell repertoires in COVID-19 (dated by TCRdb to about 2020). Receptors were amplified or captured by the immunoSEQ multiplex PCR assay. TCRdb stores this immuneACCESS table with in-frame sequences only. Part of the clones is absent; in the studies checked, under half of the shortfall reflects unresolved V genes, and no reason is known for the rest. This sample gives about 140,000 clones in total; 70% to 90% of them show up just once. Of the sample, roughly 8.7% is held by the ten largest clones. Sequences were obtained from peripheral blood. These TCRs come from a woman in her sixties or seventies with acute or convalescent COVID-19.

CDR3 DNA sequence: TGTGCCACCCGCCCTTCGACTAGCGCACTCACAGATACGCAGTATTTT. Translated, it gives CATRPSTSALTDTQYF. The chain links TRBV24-1 to TRBJ2-3; 8 bases map to TRBD2. The germline V gene has CDR1 KGHDR and CDR2 SFDVKD. The CDR3 is made up of 16 amino acids. V lost 9 bases and J lost 2; bases outside the gene matches: 12.

This chain links TRBV7-6 with TRBJ2-7, with 7 positions matching TRBD1. Germline trimming cut 5 bases from V and 2 bases from J; bases unmatched to any gene: 6. The germline V gene has CDR1 SGHVS and CDR2 FNYEAQ. CDR3 length: 14 amino acids. The CDR3 loop reads CASSPRQGPYEQYF. CDR3 bases: TGTGCCAGCAGCCCCAGACAGGGACCCTACGAGCAGTACTTC.

CDR3 region: CASSQFRGGRSGELFF. The CDR3 DNA reads as TGCGCCAGCAGCCAGTTCCGGGGGGGCCGATCCGGGGAGCTGTTTTTT. V is TRBV4-1 and J is TRBJ2-2, with 8 bases matching TRBD2. V lost 3 bases and J lost 6; bases outside the gene matches: 9. Looked up from germline, CDR1 is MGHRA and CDR2 is YSYEKL. The CDR3 totals 16 residues.

Only one count was recorded for this clone. This rearrangement joins TRBV12-5 to TRBJ1-1; D gene unclear. Germline V CDR1 and CDR2: LGHNT, FRNRAP. V was cut by 0 bases and J by 8 bases, with 16 bases left in between. This CDR3 has 15 residues. CDR3 sequence (DNA): TGTGCTAGTGGTTTGGTAGCCCCTAGCACGCCCGAAGCTTTCTTT. Amino acids: CASGLVAPSTPEAFF.

The chain joins TRBV19 to TRBJ2-2; 7 nucleotides agree with TRBD2. Germline lookup yields CDR1 LNHDA and CDR2 SQIVND (reference sequence). The CDR3 spans 16 residues. V was pared by 3 bases and J by 0 bases, with 4 bases of the junction left unmatched. CDR3 in amino acids: CASSIPGGTNTGELFF. The DNA for the CDR3 is TGTGCCAGTAGTATCCCGGGGGGTACGAACACCGGGGAGCTGTTTTTT.

V is TRBV5-6 and J is TRBJ1-2; D not certain. V was cut by 1 base and J by 0 bases, with 7 bases left in between. The V gene's germline CDR1 is SGHDT and CDR2 YYEEEE. The CDR3 loop spans 14 amino acids. CDR3 sequence reads: CASSLSGANYGYTF. The CDR3 bases are TGTGCCAGCAGCTTGTCCGGGGCTAACTATGGCTACACCTTC.

This rearrangement joins TRBV4-2 to TRBJ2-1; 10 bases agree with TRBD2. CDR1 LGHNA and CDR2 YNFKEQ come from the germline V gene. The ends lost 6 bases at V and 10 bases at J; junction bases unmatched: 9. CDR3 length: 14 amino acids. CDR3 sequence: CASRSGGARGEQFF. Here the CDR3 DNA reads TGTGCCAGCAGGAGCGGGGGGGCCCGAGGGGAGCAGTTCTTC.

The chain employs TRBV6-5 and TRBJ2-3, with TRBD1 as a possible D gene (5 bases). V gave up 8 bases and J gave up 7 bases, with 16 bases separating them. The CDR3 is 13 residues long. Germline V lookup: CDR1 MNHEY, CDR2 SVGAGI. This chain's CDR3 is CASPHPRGNTQYF. The DNA for the CDR3 is TGTGCCAGCCCCCACCCAAGGGGAAATACGCAGTATTTT.

The chain uses TRBV4-1 and TRBJ2-3, with D tentatively TRBD1 (5 bases). Germline CDR1 reads MGHRA; CDR2 reads YSYEKL. V lost 1 base, J lost 5 bases, and 13 bases lay in between. CDR3 size: 15 residues. The CDR3 sequence: CASSQVRSRGDTQYF. The CDR3 DNA sequence: TGCGCCAGCAGCCAAGTAAGGAGTAGGGGAGATACGCAGTATTTT.

The genes are TRBV7-6 and TRBJ1-4; D remains ambiguous. Germline values: CDR1 SGHVS, CDR2 FNYEAQ. The CDR3 has 15 amino acids. V was trimmed by 2 bases and J by 0 bases, leaving 7 bases between them. CDR3 sequence reads: CASSLSETTNEKLFF. The CDR3 DNA is TGTGCCAGCAGCTTATCCGAGACAACTAATGAAAAACTGTTTTTT.

The V gene is TRBV7-6, the J gene TRBJ2-2; D is undetermined. Germline values: CDR1 SGHVS, CDR2 FNYEAQ. The CDR3 totals 15 residues. The V end was cut by 1 base, the J end by 1 base, with 7 bases between. The CDR3 DNA reads TGTGCCAGCAGCTTAGGTGGGCAGAACACCGGGGAGCTGTTTTTT. Translation: CASSLGGQNTGELFF.

This clone was seen ten or more times. This sequence joins TRBV30 and TRBJ2-6; 7 bases are a match to TRBD2. There are 14 residues in the CDR3. J was trimmed by 3 bases and V by 1 base; bases with no gene match: 0. From germline, CDR1 is GTSNPN and CDR2 SVGIG (reference sequence). CDR3 in amino acids: CAWSAGGGANVLTF. The DNA of the CDR3 is TGTGCCTGGAGTGCGGGGGGTGGGGCCAACGTCCTGACTTTC.

The chain links TRBV9 to TRBJ2-3, with a tentative D call TRBD2 (6 bases). V was cut by 0 bases and J by 2 bases, with 13 bases left in between. The CDR3 contains 16 residues. Per the germline V gene, CDR1 is SGDLS and CDR2 is YYNGEE. Written as DNA, the CDR3 is TGTGCCAGCAGCGTAGTGGGCGGGGCGTACACAGATACGCAGTATTTT. Amino acid sequence: CASSVVGGAYTDTQYF.

A remark on this clone: Other nucleotide sequences from this sample produce the same CDR3. This chain connects TRBV20-1 to TRBJ2-1; no firm D call. Germline lookup yields CDR1 DFQATT and CDR2 SNEGSKA (reference sequence). V was clipped by 0 bases and J by 9 bases, with 3 bases between them. This CDR3 comprises 10 residues. The CDR3 protein is CSARDLEQFF. The CDR3 DNA is TGCAGTGCTAGAGATCTTGAGCAGTTCTTC.

This chain joins TRBV3-1 (or the pseudogene TRBV3-2) and TRBJ1-1; D is undetermined. V lost 4 bases and J 0 bases, leaving 18 bases between the germline ends. CDR1 is LGHDT, CDR2 YNNKEL, per germline (reference sequence). This CDR3 comprises 17 residues. The CDR3 region has the DNA TGTGCCAGCAGCCCCACGGGGAGCCGATTCATGAACACTGAAGCTTTCTTT. It encodes CASSPTGSRFMNTEAFF.

This rearrangement joins TRBV4-2 to TRBJ2-5, with 9 nucleotides matching TRBD2. V lost 1 base to trimming and J lost 1 base; unmatched junction nucleotides: 10. The CDR3 spans 18 residues. CDR1 and CDR2 (germline): LGHNA, YNFKEQ. CDR3: CASSQAPIGGGAQETQYF. DNA of the CDR3: TGTGCCAGCAGCCAAGCCCCTATTGGCGGGGGGGCCCAAGAGACCCAGTACTTC.

Only a few counts were recorded for this clone. The rearrangement links TRBV3-1 (or the pseudogene TRBV3-2) to TRBJ1-1; D not resolved. The germline CDR1 and CDR2 sequences are LGHDT and YNNKEL (reference sequence). This CDR3 region has 14 residues. V shed 1 base and J shed 1 base, with 7 bases lying between them. For the CDR3, the DNA is TGTGCCAGCAGCCAAGGAGGCAAGAACACTGAAGCTTTCTTT. It encodes CASSQGGKNTEAFF.

This clone was detected a few times. V usage is TRBV19 and J usage is TRBJ2-2; 8 nucleotides match TRBD2. From germline, CDR1 is LNHDA and CDR2 SQIVND (reference sequence). Germline trimming cut 6 bases from V and 4 bases from J; bases unmatched to any gene: 7. The CDR3 spans 15 residues. CDR3 amino acids: CASSHSGGRTGELFF. The DNA for the CDR3 is TGTGCCAGTAGCCACAGCGGGGGTCGCACCGGGGAGCTGTTTTTT.

The chain employs TRBV13 and TRBJ2-3, with TRBD2 identical over 14 bases. Germline lookup yields CDR1 PRHDT and CDR2 FYEKMQ (reference sequence). The ends lost 3 bases at V and 2 bases at J; junction bases unmatched: 7. The CDR3 spans 18 residues. For the CDR3, the DNA is TGTGCCAGCAGCTTCCGACTAGCGGGGGGGCGGTCCACAGATACGCAGTATTTT. This encodes CASSFRLAGGRSTDTQYF. Filled out from reference TRBV13 and TRBJ2-3, the complete variable domain reads AAGVIQSPRHLIKEKRETATLKCYPIPRHDTVYWYQQGPGQDPQFLISFYEKMQSDKGSIPDRFSAQQFSDYHSELNMSSLELGDSALYFCASSFRLAGGRSTDTQYFGPGTRLTVL.

This clone ranks as medium-sized. The rearrangement links TRBV19 to TRBJ1-6; no clear D. In germline, CDR1 is LNHDA, CDR2 SQIVND (reference sequence). CDR3 size: 12 residues. Trimming cost V 7 bases and J 10 bases, with 11 bases left between them. CDR3 protein: CASTIGGSPLHF. The CDR3 coding sequence is TGTGCCAGTACCATAGGAGGGTCACCCCTCCACTTT.

V usage is TRBV19 and J usage is TRBJ1-5; D unclear. V was pared by 8 bases and J by 3 bases, with 14 bases between. The CDR3 sequence is 14 residues long. Germline V gene data show CDR1 as LNHDA and CDR2 as SQIVND (reference sequence). The CDR3 region is CASQREGFNQPQHF. The DNA of the CDR3 is TGTGCCAGTCAACGGGAGGGTTTCAATCAGCCCCAGCATTTT. Supplemented by reference TRBV19 and TRBJ1-5, the full variable domain reads DGGITQSPKYLFRKEGQNVTLSCEQNLNHDAMYWYRQDPGQGLRLIYYSQIVNDFQKGDIAEGYSVSREKKESFPLTVTSAQKNPTAFYLCASQREGFNQPQHFGDGTRLSIL.